Below are 29 T cell receptor beta chains sequenced from a single sample in a study of immune evolution from preneoplasia to lung adenocarcinoma. Clones were read by immunoSEQ multiplex PCR, and TCRdb kept only the in-frame ones, dropping some. The table records about 9,000 clones, 70% to 85% of them present only once. What was sequenced was FFPE lung adenocarcinoma in situ tissue. Receptors were obtained from a person aged 60 to 80 with lung adenocarcinoma.

This clone came up a few times. The chain recombines TRBV5-4 with TRBJ2-2, with 7 bases aligning to TRBD2. Germline values: CDR1 SGHNT, CDR2 YYREEE (reference sequence). The V gene end was trimmed by 0 bases and the J gene end by 8 bases; junction bases not matched to a gene: 7. This CDR3 has 15 residues. CDR3 sequence reads: CASSLAGGSRGELFF. The DNA for the CDR3 is TGTGCCAGCAGCTTGGCGGGGGGAAGCAGGGGGGAGCTGTTTTTT.

V gene TRBV19 combines with J gene TRBJ1-5, with D tentatively TRBD1 (6 bases). Trimming left V 1 base short and J 1 base short, with 23 bases between. This CDR3 has 20 residues. Per the germline V gene, CDR1 is LNHDA and CDR2 is SQIVND (reference sequence). Here the CDR3 DNA reads TGTGCCAGTAGTATAGTGGCGGGGCCGGGGACACGTTGGAGCAATCAGCCCCAGCATTTT. It codes for CASSIVAGPGTRWSNQPQHF.

The CDR3 region is CASSPQQLAKNIQYF. CDR3 DNA: TGTGCCAGCAGCCCGCAACAACTAGCCAAAAACATTCAGTACTTC. The J gene is TRBJ2-4, the V gene TRBV7-9, with no clear D. This CDR3 spans 15 amino acids. Germline V gives CDR1 SEHNR, CDR2 FQNEAQ (reference sequence). The V gene lost 5 bases and the J gene lost 0 bases, with 11 bases spanning the gap.

This clone was picked up a small number of times. The chain joins TRBV5-8 to TRBJ2-7; 7 nucleotides agree with TRBD1. There are 15 residues in the CDR3. The ends lost 0 bases at V and 5 bases at J; junction bases unmatched: 8. CDR1 SGHTS and CDR2 YDEGEE come from the germline V gene. CDR3 nucleotides: TGTGCCAGCAGCTTGGAAGGGGGCCCTGTGGACGAGCAGTACTTC. Translated: CASSLEGGPVDEQYF.

The chain uses TRBV29-1 and TRBJ1-5; weak D call: TRBD1 (5 bases). Germline CDR1 is SQVTM and CDR2 is ANQGSEA. The CDR3 contains 13 residues. Trimming cost V 6 bases and J 3 bases, with 12 bases left between them. The chain's CDR3 is CSVLGGNNQPQHF. The CDR3 DNA reads TGCAGCGTCCTCGGGGGGAACAATCAGCCCCAGCATTTT.

The gene calls are TRBV5-1 and TRBJ1-2; D not certain. Germline loops: CDR1 SGHRS, CDR2 YFSETQ. With 0 bases removed from V and 4 bases from J, the gap between germline ends came to 7 bases. This CDR3 has 13 amino acids. CDR3 nucleotides: TGCGCCAGCAGCTTGGTGGGAGTCTATGGCTACACCTTC. It specifies CASSLVGVYGYTF.

This clone was seen a few times. V usage is TRBV7-6 and J usage is TRBJ2-6; D not resolved. From germline, CDR1 is SGHVS and CDR2 FNYEAQ. V was shortened by 1 base and J by 0 bases, with 4 bases between the two germline ends. This CDR3 has 15 residues. CDR3: CASSLGPSGANVLTF. The CDR3 DNA reads as TGTGCCAGCAGCTTAGGACCCTCTGGGGCCAACGTCCTGACTTTC.

This clone was seen a few times. For the CDR3, the DNA is TGTGCCAGCAGCCAATCGACAGGGGGAGGATATGTCAGTAGTGCTGAAGCTTTCTTT. This codes for CASSQSTGGGYVSSAEAFF. The chain combines TRBV16 with TRBJ1-1; 9 nucleotides match TRBD1. CDR1 is KGHSY and CDR2 is FQNENV in the germline V gene. J lost 6 bases, V lost 0 bases, and 17 bases had no gene match. The CDR3 contains 19 residues.

This clone appeared a few times. The chain employs TRBV9 and TRBJ2-5; TRBD1 matches 8 bases. Losses at the gene ends were 3 bases for V and 4 bases for J; bases not matched to a gene: 8. The CDR3 has 15 residues. The germline V gene has CDR1 SGDLS and CDR2 YYNGEE. CDR3: CASSGQGARIETQYF. The CDR3, as DNA: TGTGCCAGCAGCGGCCAGGGGGCTAGGATAGAGACCCAGTACTTC.

The chain has TRBV28 and TRBJ2-1, with 8 bases aligning to TRBD2. The germline CDR1 and CDR2 sequences are MDHEN and SYDVKM. The junction had 9 bases not matched to a gene; V was cut back by 7 bases and J by 7 bases. The CDR3 runs to 14 residues. CDR3 residues: CASKDGGAQNEQFF. DNA for the CDR3: TGTGCCAGCAAAGACGGGGGGGCCCAGAATGAGCAGTTCTTC.

The rearrangement links TRBV5-4 to TRBJ2-7; 8 bases fit TRBD1. The ends lost 1 base at V and 6 bases at J; junction bases unmatched: 6. Germline lookup yields CDR1 SGHNT and CDR2 YYREEE (reference sequence). The CDR3 consists of 14 residues. The CDR3 bases are TGTGCCAGCAGCTTGCGGCAGGGGGCGCCCGAGCAGTACTTC. This codes for CASSLRQGAPEQYF.

J is TRBJ2-1 and V is TRBV14, with D tentatively TRBD2 (5 bases). Germline CDR1 and CDR2: SGHDN and FVKESK. The V end was cut by 4 bases, the J end by 6 bases, with 13 bases between. The CDR3 loop spans 14 amino acids. In DNA form, the CDR3 reads TGTGCCAGCAGCCGAGGGAGTCCTCTCAATGAGCAGTTCTTC. Translating it yields CASSRGSPLNEQFF.

This chain uses TRBV27 with TRBJ1-1; D is ambiguous. Germline V gives CDR1 MNHEY, CDR2 SMNVEV (reference sequence). CDR3 length: 13 residues. V was pared by 3 bases and J by 4 bases, with 9 bases between. The chain's CDR3 is CASSLREGTEAFF. The CDR3 DNA follows: TGTGCCAGCAGTTTGAGGGAAGGCACTGAAGCTTTCTTT.

The gene calls are TRBV7-3 and TRBJ2-5; a weak D match, TRBD1 (7 bases). Germline-derived CDR1 and CDR2 are SGHTA and FQGTGA. This CDR3 spans 13 amino acids. V gave up 5 bases and J gave up 5 bases, with 12 bases separating them. In nucleotides, the CDR3 is TGTGCCAGCAGCACCTCAGGGGGGGAGACCCAGTACTTC. It translates to CASSTSGGETQYF.

This sequence joins TRBV29-1 and TRBJ2-1; TRBD1 matches at 9 bases. After removal of 3 bases from V and 5 bases from J, the junction contained 5 bases not matched to a gene. CDR3 length: 14 amino acids. Per germline, CDR1 SQVTM and CDR2 ANQGSEA. This CDR3 reads CSVEKGQGHNEQFF. Written as DNA, the CDR3 is TGCAGCGTTGAGAAGGGACAGGGCCACAATGAGCAGTTCTTC.

The chain couples TRBV6-4 to TRBJ2-6; D is unclear. This CDR3 spans 14 amino acids. V was cut by 6 bases and J by 0 bases, with 6 bases left in between. CDR1 is MRHNA, CDR2 SNTAGT, per germline. The CDR3 protein is CASRLSSGANVLTF. Here the CDR3 DNA reads TGTGCCAGCAGACTGAGCTCTGGGGCCAACGTCCTGACTTTC.

This clone was counted a few times. The V gene is TRBV7-9, the J gene TRBJ2-7; weak D call: TRBD1 (6 bases). Germline assignment: CDR1 SEHNR and CDR2 FQNEAQ (reference sequence). The CDR3 covers 14 residues. Trimming took 6 bases from V and 7 from J, leaving 19 bases between them. CDR3 protein: CASSPPPLDSEQYF. CDR3 nucleotide sequence: TGTGCCAGCAGTCCCCCTCCTCTGGACAGTGAGCAGTACTTC.

V usage is TRBV20-1 and J usage is TRBJ1-1, with unresolved D. This CDR3 region has 11 residues. The germline V and J ends were trimmed by 5 bases and 4 bases, with 8 bases remaining between them. Germline CDR1 is DFQATT and CDR2 is SNEGSKA (reference sequence). The CDR3 loop reads CSAAKSTEAFF. The CDR3 bases are TGCAGTGCTGCGAAAAGCACTGAAGCTTTCTTT.

By sample share, this clone is medium-sized. This chain uses TRBV18 with TRBJ1-1; D not certain. V lost 3 bases, J lost 7 bases, and 9 bases lay in between. The germline V gene has CDR1 KGHSH and CDR2 LQKENI. The CDR3 covers 12 residues. CDR3 sequence reads: CASSPLTGEAFF. The CDR3 region has the DNA TGTGCCAGCTCACCCTTAACCGGTGAAGCTTTCTTT.

J is TRBJ1-4 and V is TRBV30; the D is unclear. Germline V gene sequence: CDR1 GTSNPN, CDR2 SVGIG (reference sequence). Trimming took 5 bases from V and 10 from J, leaving 11 bases between them. This CDR3 region has 11 residues. This CDR3 is CAWGLKGKLFF. CDR3 coding DNA: TGTGCCTGGGGTTTAAAGGGAAAACTGTTTTTT.

CDR3 protein: CASRETGGPYNEQFF. Here the CDR3 DNA reads TGTGCCAGCAGGGAGACAGGAGGCCCCTACAATGAGCAGTTCTTC. The chain joins TRBV2 to TRBJ2-1; possibly TRBD1 for D (6 bases). The germline V gene encodes CDR1 SNHLY and CDR2 FYNNEI. V was clipped by 6 bases and J by 2 bases, with 14 bases between them. CDR3 length: 15 residues.

The V and J genes are TRBV4-1 and TRBJ2-2; possibly TRBD2 for D (5 bases). Trimming shortened V by 0 bases and J by 0 bases, and 11 bases separated the two germline ends. Germline CDR1 and CDR2: MGHRA and YSYEKL. The CDR3 contains 17 residues. CDR3 loop: CASSQDRAGANTGELFF. The CDR3 DNA reads TGCGCCAGCAGCCAAGATCGGGCGGGCGCGAACACCGGGGAGCTGTTTTTT.

The rearrangement uses TRBV30 and TRBJ2-1; D not certain. Germline loops: CDR1 GTSNPN, CDR2 SVGIG (reference sequence). Between the trimmed V and J ends, which lost 4 bases and 8 bases, there was a span of 0 bases. The CDR3 loop spans 8 amino acids. CDR3 residues: CAWNEQFF. DNA of the CDR3: TGTGCCTGGAATGAGCAGTTCTTC.

The rearrangement joins TRBV5-1 to TRBJ1-2; D call uncertain. The CDR3 consists of 14 residues. The V gene lost 0 bases and the J gene lost 2 bases, with 8 bases spanning the gap. Germline V lookup: CDR1 SGHRS, CDR2 YFSETQ. The CDR3, as DNA: TGCGCCAGCAGCTTGGATGCGGCAAACTATGGCTACACCTTC. As protein: CASSLDAANYGYTF.

V usage is TRBV6-1 and J usage is TRBJ2-2; tentatively, D is TRBD2 (5 bases). The germline gives CDR1 MNHNS, CDR2 SASEGT. V lost 2 bases and J 13 bases, leaving 14 bases between the germline ends. CDR3 length: 13 amino acids. In DNA, the CDR3 is TGTGCCAGCAGTGAATCTTCCGGGGTAGTGCTGTTTTTT. Protein sequence: CASSESSGVVLFF.

The sample holds a few counts of this clone. This rearrangement joins TRBV7-8 to TRBJ2-1; 8 bases fit TRBD2. CDR3 length: 12 residues. J lost 10 bases, V lost 5 bases, and 4 bases had no gene match. In germline, CDR1 is SGHVS, CDR2 FQNEAQ. This chain's CDR3 is CASSPGLDEQFF. As DNA, the CDR3 is TGTGCCAGCAGCCCGGGACTAGACGAGCAGTTCTTC.

V is TRBV7-9 and J is TRBJ1-2, with TRBD1 identical over 8 bases. After removal of 4 bases from V and 9 bases from J, the junction contained 13 bases not matched to a gene. The CDR3 spans 15 residues. Germline CDR1 and CDR2: SEHNR and FQNEAQ (reference sequence). The CDR3 DNA is TGTGCCAGCAGCTCCCTGACAGGGGCCGAATATAGCTACACCTTC. Amino acids: CASSSLTGAEYSYTF.

The V gene is TRBV7-9, the J gene TRBJ1-3; D unresolved. The CDR3 length is 13 residues. V was clipped by 5 bases and J by 4 bases, with 9 bases between them. Germline V CDR1 and CDR2: SEHNR, FQNEAQ (reference sequence). CDR3 amino acids: CASSAPVGNTIYF. The CDR3 region has the DNA TGTGCCAGCAGCGCTCCCGTCGGAAACACCATATATTTT.

Remarks on this clone: One end of the junction is discordant with germline, which a read error may explain. V is TRBV5-1 and J is TRBJ1-5, with D possibly being TRBD1 (6 bases). The V gene's germline CDR1 is SGHRS and CDR2 YFSETQ. CDR3 length equals 15 residues. The CDR3 DNA is TGCGCCAGCAGGTTGGCCCCCGACAGGTATCAGCCCCAGCATTTT. Translating it yields CASRLAPDRYQPQHF. Together with reference TRBV5-1 and TRBJ1-5, the CDR3 gives the full variable domain: KAGVTQTPRYLIKTRGQQVTLSCSPISGHRSVSWYQQTPGQGLQFLFEYFSETQRNKGNFPGRFSGRQFSNSRSEMNVSTLELGDSALYLCASRLAPDRYQPQHFGDGTRLSIL.